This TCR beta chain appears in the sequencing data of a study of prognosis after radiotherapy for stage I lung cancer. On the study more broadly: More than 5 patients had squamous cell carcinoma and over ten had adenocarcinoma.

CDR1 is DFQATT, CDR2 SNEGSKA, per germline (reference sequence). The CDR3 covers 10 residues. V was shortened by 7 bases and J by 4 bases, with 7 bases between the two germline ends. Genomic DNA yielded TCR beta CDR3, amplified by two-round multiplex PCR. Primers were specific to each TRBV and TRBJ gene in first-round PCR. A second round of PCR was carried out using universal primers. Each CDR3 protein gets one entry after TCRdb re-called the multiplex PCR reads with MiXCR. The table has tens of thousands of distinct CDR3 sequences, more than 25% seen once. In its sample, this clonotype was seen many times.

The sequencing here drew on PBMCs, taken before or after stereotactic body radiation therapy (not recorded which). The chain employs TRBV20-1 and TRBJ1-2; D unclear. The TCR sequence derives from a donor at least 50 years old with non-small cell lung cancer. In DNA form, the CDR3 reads TGCAGTGTTCAGAGCTATGGCTACACCTTC. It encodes CSVQSYGYTF.